This is a list of T cell receptor beta chains from one sample in a study of neurological immune-mediated disorders. TCRdb used MiXCR to reprocess the 5' RACE reads, holding one entry per CDR3 protein. The sample includes roughly 60,000 distinct CDR3 sequences, around 9.7% of them seen just once. Material: PBMCs. The receptors derive from a man between 25 and 39 years old in good health. The CDR3 runs from the conserved cysteine through the conserved F or W. D genes are given only for firm matches. Clone size is given for some rows only: seen once, a few or many times, or a class if the clone is expanded.

size,J,V,D,DNA,CDR3
many,TRBJ2-5,TRBV4-1,TRBD1,TGCGCCAGCAGCCAAAGGGACAGGATTACGGAGACCCAGTACTTC,CASSQRDRITETQYF
many,TRBJ2-6,TRBV6-6,TRBD1,TGTGCCAGCAGTGCCGGGACAGGGGGCTCTGGGGCCAACGTCCTGACTTTC,CASSAGTGGSGANVLTF
many,TRBJ1-6,TRBV20-1,TRBD1,TGCAGTGCTTTCCGACAGGGAGGGAATTCACCCCTCCACTTT,CSAFRQGGNSPLHF
many,TRBJ2-7,TRBV6-6,TRBD1,TGTGCCAGCAGTTACACCGGGACAGGCGTTTACGAGCAGTACTTC,CASSYTGTGVYEQYF
.,TRBJ2-7,TRBV20-1,TRBD1,TGCAGTGCTAGGGCTGGGACAGATTTCTACGAGCATTACTTC,CSARAGTDFYEHYF
few,TRBJ2-1,TRBV4-1,.,TGCGCCAGCAGCCCCGGGAAACAGGAGGACAATGAGCAGTTCTTC,CASSPGKQEDNEQFF
few,TRBJ1-3,TRBV7-6,.,TGTGCCAGCAGCTTAACCCTCGGAGGTGGTCCTGGAAACACCATATATTTT,CASSLTLGGGPGNTIYF
.,TRBJ1-2,TRBV28,.,TGTGTCAGCAGTCCACCCGAAAACTATGGCTACACCTTC,CVSSPPENYGYTF
many,TRBJ2-7,TRBV20-1,TRBD1,TGCAGTGCTTCCGGGACAGCTTCCTACGAGCAGTACTTC,CSASGTASYEQYF
many,TRBJ1-4,TRBV12-3/TRBV12-4,.,TGTGCCAGCAGTCTCCGACTCAAAACTAATGAAAAACTGTTTTTT,CASSLRLKTNEKLFF
many,TRBJ1-5,TRBV20-1,.,TGCAGTGCTAAACCCTGGGACGGATACAATCAGCCCCAGCATTTT,CSAKPWDGYNQPQHF
many,TRBJ1-1,TRBV5-5,.,TGTGCCAGCAGCTCTAAGGGGCGGAACACTGAAGCTTTCTTT,CASSSKGRNTEAFF
.,TRBJ2-7,TRBV5-1,.,TGCGCCAGCTCCCTTACAGGGTCCTACTACCAGTACTTC,CASSLTGSYYQYF
many,TRBJ2-1,TRBV28,TRBD2,TGTGCCAGCAGTTCGTTAGCGGGAAACTACAATGAGCAGTTCTTC,CASSSLAGNYNEQFF
many,TRBJ2-2,TRBV9,.,TGTGCCAGCAGCGTAGGTGCAGGGCTTGCCGGGGAGCTGTTTTTT,CASSVGAGLAGELFF
large,TRBJ2-7,TRBV18,.,TGTGCCAGCTCACCACAAGCAGGGGGGGAATACGAGCAGTACTTC,CASSPQAGGEYEQYF
many,TRBJ1-5,TRBV6-1,TRBD1,TGTGCCAGCAGTCCAGATCTACAGGGGTATCAGCCCCAGCATTTT,CASSPDLQGYQPQHF
many,TRBJ1-1,TRBV7-6,.,TGTGCCAGCAGCTCAAACACGGGAGGTGAAGCTTTCTTT,CASSSNTGGEAFF
many,TRBJ2-7,TRBV27,.,TGTGCCAACCCCTCGGAGTCGGAGTATCACTACGAGCAGTACTTC,CANPSESEYHYEQYF
few,TRBJ2-7,TRBV7-9,TRBD2,TGTGCCAGCAGGTCGGCTAGCGGGAGTGTCAACGAGCAGTACTTC,CASRSASGSVNEQYF
many,TRBJ1-1,TRBV20-1,.,TGCAGTGCTAACCCCGGGGCAGGGCAAACTGAAGCTTTCTTT,CSANPGAGQTEAFF
few,TRBJ2-3,TRBV7-8,.,TGTGCCAGCAGCTTAGGGATGGGCAGTTGGTCTAGCACAGATACGCAGTATTTT,CASSLGMGSWSSTDTQYF